The 28 T cell receptor beta chains below were found in one sample sequenced in a study of blood T cell repertoires in COVID-19. The protocol was immunoSEQ multiplex PCR, while the TCRdb copy is restricted to in-frame clones and leaves out a portion. Of about 190,000 clones in the sample, around 80% were seen once. The specimen sequenced was peripheral blood. Receptors originate from a man between 45 and 60 years old who had recovered from COVID-19.

The chain couples TRBV6-2 or TRBV6-3 to TRBJ2-7; 10 nucleotides agree with TRBD2. The V and J ends lost 2 bases and 3 bases, in that order; junction bases with no gene match: 1. The germline V gene encodes CDR1 MNHEY and CDR2 SVGEGT. The CDR3 is 14 residues long. CDR3 sequence: CASSYGLADYEQYF. In nucleotides, the CDR3 is TGTGCCAGCAGTTACGGACTAGCGGACTACGAGCAGTACTTC.

In this sample, this clone turned up a few times. The chain has TRBV6-2 or TRBV6-3 and TRBJ1-3; unclear D gene. The germline V and J ends were trimmed by 2 bases and 0 bases, with 8 bases remaining between them. The germline CDR1 and CDR2 sequences are MNHEY and SVGEGT. There are 15 residues in the CDR3. The CDR3 is CASSYPQFSGNTIYF. Here the CDR3 DNA reads TGTGCCAGCAGTTACCCACAGTTCTCTGGAAACACCATATATTTT.

The V and J genes are TRBV15 and TRBJ1-4, with 7 nucleotides matching TRBD1. The germline V gene encodes CDR1 LNHNV and CDR2 YYDKDF (reference sequence). CDR3 length equals 15 residues. V lost 1 base, J lost 8 bases, and 7 bases stayed unmatched. CDR3 nucleotide sequence: TGTGCCACCAGCAGAGGCGAGGGACAGATCGAAAAACTGTTTTTT. This translates into CATSRGEGQIEKLFF.

CDR3 DNA: TGTGCCAGCAGCTCCGGGACTAGGGGACAAGAGACCCAGTACTTC. Its translation: CASSSGTRGQETQYF. The gene calls are TRBV5-4 and TRBJ2-5; 8 bases agree with TRBD2. The V and J ends lost 3 bases and 2 bases, in that order; junction bases with no gene match: 6. This CDR3 is 15 amino acids long. Germline V gene sequence: CDR1 SGHNT, CDR2 YYREEE (reference sequence).

V usage is TRBV20-1 and J usage is TRBJ2-3, with TRBD2 as a possible D gene (6 bases). The CDR3 sequence is 14 residues long. The germline V gene encodes CDR1 DFQATT and CDR2 SNEGSKA (reference sequence). Trimming took 5 bases from V and 0 from J, leaving 12 bases between them. The CDR3 DNA reads TGCAGTGCTGGTGGGACTGGTAGCACAGATACGCAGTATTTT. This translates into CSAGGTGSTDTQYF.

The chain carries TRBV6-4 and TRBJ2-1, with unresolved D. The CDR3 covers 13 residues. Germline V gene sequence: CDR1 MRHNA, CDR2 SNTAGT. Deletions cut 3 bases from V and 10 bases from J, with 13 bases between. In nucleotides, the CDR3 is TGTGCCAGCAGTGATAAATTAGCTCGAGAGCAGTTCTTC. It specifies CASSDKLAREQFF.

The gene calls are TRBV19 and TRBJ2-1; 7 bases align to TRBD2. CDR1 LNHDA and CDR2 SQIVND come from the germline V gene (reference sequence). With 3 bases clipped from V and 3 bases from J, the junction kept 5 bases outside the gene matches. The CDR3 runs to 15 residues. CDR3 nucleotides: TGTGCCAGTAGTATCCCCAGCGGGATCTACAATGAGCAGTTCTTC. The encoded protein is CASSIPSGIYNEQFF.

In DNA, the CDR3 is TGTGCCAGCAGGCAGGACAGGGCGGGTAACGAGCAGTACTTC. Its translation: CASRQDRAGNEQYF. The V and J genes are TRBV6-5 and TRBJ2-7; 8 nucleotides agree with TRBD1. The CDR3 has 14 amino acids. Per the germline V gene, CDR1 is MNHEY and CDR2 is SVGAGI. The J segment lost 5 bases and the V segment lost 6 bases, leaving 9 bases of the junction unmatched.

This chain uses TRBV2 with TRBJ1-5; no firm D call. The CDR3 contains 14 residues. Per germline, CDR1 SNHLY and CDR2 FYNNEI. V dropped 0 bases and J dropped 4 bases, with 7 bases sitting between them. CDR3 protein: CASSEARSNQPQHF. In DNA, the CDR3 is TGTGCCAGCAGTGAAGCTCGGAGTAATCAGCCCCAGCATTTT. Drawing the rest from reference TRBV2 and TRBJ1-5, the complete variable domain is EPEVTQTPSHQVTQMGQEVILRCVPISNHLYFYWYRQILGQKVEFLVSFYNNEISEKSEIFDDQFSVERPDGSNFTLKIRSTKLEDSAMYFCASSEARSNQPQHFGDGTRLSIL.

This chain uses TRBV7-8 with TRBJ2-3; TRBD1 aligns across 7 bases. The CDR3 length is 17 residues. The V gene end was trimmed by 5 bases and the J gene end by 0 bases; junction bases not matched to a gene: 11. Looked up from germline, CDR1 is SGHVS and CDR2 is FQNEAQ. CDR3 in DNA: TGTGCCAGCAGCACTCGCTTGACAGGGCCTAGCACAGATACGCAGTATTTT. Protein sequence: CASSTRLTGPSTDTQYF.

The gene calls are TRBV6-4 and TRBJ1-1, with no clear D. Trimming stripped 3 bases from V and 0 bases from J, with 5 bases between. The V gene's germline CDR1 is MRHNA and CDR2 SNTAGT. CDR3 length: 13 residues. Written as DNA, the CDR3 is TGTGCCAGCAGTGAATACATGAACACTGAAGCTTTCTTT. Translating it yields CASSEYMNTEAFF.

The rearrangement uses TRBV5-1 and TRBJ1-1; 7 bases match TRBD1. This CDR3 is 17 amino acids long. Germline V gives CDR1 SGHRS, CDR2 YFSETQ. V gave up 1 base and J gave up 3 bases; unmatched junction bases: 12. The DNA of the CDR3 is TGCGCCAGCAGCTTGTACGGCTTAGGGGGCGAGGACACTGAAGCTTTCTTT. Its protein product is CASSLYGLGGEDTEAFF. The full variable domain, rest sourced from reference TRBV5-1 and TRBJ1-1, is KAGVTQTPRYLIKTRGQQVTLSCSPISGHRSVSWYQQTPGQGLQFLFEYFSETQRNKGNFPGRFSGRQFSNSRSEMNVSTLELGDSALYLCASSLYGLGGEDTEAFFGQGTRLTVV.

CDR3 sequence: CATNRGLVQDTQYF. CDR3 sequence (DNA): TGTGCCACTAACAGGGGGCTTGTTCAAGATACGCAGTATTTT. The V call is TRBV6-6, the J call TRBJ2-3; TRBD1 aligns across 9 bases. The CDR3 has 14 residues. Germline V gives CDR1 MNHNY, CDR2 SVGAGI (reference sequence). Germline trimming cut 10 bases from V and 5 bases from J; bases unmatched to any gene: 10.

This rearrangement joins TRBV28 to TRBJ1-1; TRBD1 matches at 7 bases. This CDR3 is 16 amino acids long. V lost 5 bases, J lost 1 base, and 10 bases stayed unmatched. Germline V gene sequence: CDR1 MDHEN, CDR2 SYDVKM. Here the CDR3 DNA reads TGTGCCAGCAGTGGATGGGACAGACCTAGGAACACTGAAGCTTTCTTT. This gives the protein CASSGWDRPRNTEAFF.

V and J are TRBV18 and TRBJ2-1, with D hard to call. V lost 6 bases and J lost 9, with 18 bases in between. Germline CDR1 KGHSH, CDR2 LQKENI. CDR3 size: 14 residues. Here the CDR3 reads CASSQIENGGEQFF. Written as DNA, the CDR3 is TGTGCCAGCTCCCAAATAGAGAATGGTGGTGAGCAGTTCTTC. The complete variable domain, with remaining parts taken from reference TRBV18 and TRBJ2-1, reads NAGVMQNPRHLVRRRGQEARLRCSPMKGHSHVYWYRQLPEEGLKFMVYLQKENIIDESGMPKERFSAEFPKEGPSILRIQQVVRGDSAAYFCASSQIENGGEQFFGPGTRLTVL.

This clone was seen only a few times. The chain is built from TRBV28 and TRBJ2-3, with D tentatively TRBD2 (6 bases). CDR3 size: 17 residues. Germline V lookup: CDR1 MDHEN, CDR2 SYDVKM. The V end was cut by 5 bases, the J end by 6 bases, with 24 bases between. The CDR3 is CASSPQYRDLGEDTQYF. The CDR3 nucleotides are TGTGCCAGCAGTCCTCAATACCGGGACTTAGGGGAGGATACGCAGTATTTT.

In the case of this clone: At one end, the junction sequence differs from germline, possibly due to a read error. The chain couples TRBV5-1 to TRBJ1-2; D remains unclear. The CDR3 extends over 15 amino acids. The V gene's germline CDR1 is SGHRS and CDR2 YFSETQ. CDR3 in amino acids: CASSLEEARRELHYF. The CDR3 coding sequence is TGCGCCAGCAGCTTGGAGGAGGCAAGACGGGAGTTACACTACTTC.

This clone has a single count. The chain links TRBV5-6 to TRBJ2-5; 12 positions agree with TRBD2. Germline CDR1 SGHDT, CDR2 YYEEEE. The CDR3 sequence is 16 residues long. Unmatched junction bases numbered 7, after V lost 2 bases and J lost 5 bases. The CDR3 DNA is TGTGCCAGCAGCTTTAGACTAGCGGGAGTTTCCGAGACCCAGTACTTC. This codes for CASSFRLAGVSETQYF. The full variable domain, completed using reference TRBV5-6 and TRBJ2-5, is DAGVTQSPTHLIKTRGQQVTLRCSPKSGHDTVSWYQQALGQGPQFIFQYYEEEERQRGNFPDRFSGHQFPNYSSELNVNALLLGDSALYLCASSFRLAGVSETQYFGPGTRLLVL.

The V call is TRBV6-1, the J call TRBJ2-7, with D uncertain. Trimming took off 2 bases at V and 3 bases at J, with 11 bases between the two ends. Germline assignment: CDR1 MNHNS and CDR2 SASEGT. The CDR3 spans 14 residues. The CDR3 sequence: CASSEQVTIYEQYF. For the CDR3, the DNA is TGTGCCAGCAGTGAACAGGTGACCATCTACGAGCAGTACTTC.

The CDR3 sequence is CASSSPRTGHNEQFF. The CDR3 DNA is TGTGCCAGCAGCTCCCCTCGGACAGGCCACAATGAGCAGTTCTTC. The chain recombines TRBV6-2 or TRBV6-3 with TRBJ2-1, with 7 nucleotides matching TRBD1. CDR1 MNHEY and CDR2 SVGEGT come from the germline V gene. V was pared by 6 bases and J by 5 bases, with 10 bases of the junction left unmatched. CDR3 length equals 15 residues.

CDR3 DNA sequence: TGTGCCTGGAGTAACTTAGCGGGCCCAGAGCAGTACTTC. It is translated as CAWSNLAGPEQYF. This chain joins TRBV30 and TRBJ2-7; 7 bases are shared with TRBD2. The ends lost 2 bases at V and 7 bases at J; junction bases unmatched: 8. The CDR3 is 13 residues long. Germline V gene lookup returns CDR1 GTSNPN and CDR2 SVGIG (reference sequence).

V and J are TRBV3-1 (or the pseudogene TRBV3-2) and TRBJ1-4; TRBD1 aligns across 8 bases. Germline V CDR1 and CDR2: LGHDT, YNNKEL (reference sequence). Trimming cost V 4 bases and J 6 bases; bases outside gene matches: 7. The CDR3 consists of 15 residues. This CDR3 reads CASSLSGQGYEKLFF. In DNA, the CDR3 is TGTGCCAGCAGCCTATCCGGACAGGGATATGAAAAACTGTTTTTT.

This clone showed up just once. The chain joins TRBV18 to TRBJ2-7; D is possibly TRBD2 (6 bases). CDR1 is KGHSH, CDR2 LQKENI, per germline. This CDR3 spans 13 amino acids. The germline V and J ends were trimmed by 1 base and 5 bases, with 9 bases remaining between them. CDR3 sequence (DNA): TGTGCCAGCTCACCACGCGGGAACAACGAGCAGTACTTC. This translates into CASSPRGNNEQYF.

The chain couples TRBV28 to TRBJ2-1; D gene ambiguous. Germline V gene data show CDR1 as MDHEN and CDR2 as SYDVKM. This CDR3 contains 11 residues. The V gene lost 3 bases and the J gene lost 12 bases, with 9 bases spanning the gap. The CDR3: CASSFRQRQFF. The CDR3 DNA follows: TGTGCCAGCAGTTTTCGGCAGCGGCAGTTCTTC.

V and J are TRBV10-1 and TRBJ2-2; weak D call: TRBD2 (5 bases). This CDR3 has 13 residues. Germline lookup yields CDR1 WNHNN and CDR2 SYGVQD (reference sequence). V was pared by 11 bases and J by 2 bases, with 12 bases between. Here the CDR3 DNA reads TGCGCCCGCACCCGGGGAAACACCGGGGAGCTGTTTTTT. Protein: CARTRGNTGELFF.

The chain joins TRBV28 to TRBJ1-3; no definite D call. Trimming pared 2 bases from V and 1 base from J, leaving 12 bases between. CDR3 length equals 16 residues. CDR1 and CDR2 from the germline V gene are MDHEN and SYDVKM. The CDR3 region has the DNA TGTGCCAGCAGTTTACCCTACACAGAATCTGGAAACACCATATATTTT. Its protein is CASSLPYTESGNTIYF.

The chain carries TRBV30 and TRBJ2-7; 8 bases map to TRBD1. Unmatched junction bases numbered 8, after V lost 2 bases and J lost 5 bases. Germline V gives CDR1 GTSNPN, CDR2 SVGIG (reference sequence). The CDR3 consists of 14 residues. The CDR3, as DNA: TGTGCCTGGAGTTGGGCAGGGGGCACCGACGAGCAGTACTTC. Translated: CAWSWAGGTDEQYF.

This clone was observed a single time. The chain couples TRBV21-1 to TRBJ1-3; TRBD1 reflects the table's D call only, with no check against the DNA. TRBV21-1 represents a pseudogene. The CDR3 is made up of 20 amino acids. The CDR3 loop reads CASSKETGFTRGSSGNTIYF. The CDR3 nucleotides are TGTGCCAGCAGCAAAGAAACCGGATTTACCAGGGGTTCCTCTGGAAACACCATATATTTT.